The 26 T cell receptor beta chains below all came from one sample that was sequenced in a study of cytomegalovirus exposure and HLA in healthy donors. Some clones are missing from TCRdb's copy, which holds only in-frame ones; the method was immunoSEQ multiplex PCR. The sample holds 120,000 or so clones, roughly 95% seen once. Sample: PBMCs. The source of these receptors is a man aged 18-30 years in good health and CMV-seronegative.

The rearrangement links TRBV29-1 to TRBJ1-2, with D possibly TRBD1 on 5 matching bases. Deletions cut 6 bases from V and 4 bases from J, with 15 bases between. CDR1 and CDR2 (germline): SQVTM, ANQGSEA. The CDR3 is 13 amino acids. The CDR3 spells CSVPDSSSYGYTF. The CDR3 DNA is TGCAGCGTCCCCGACAGCTCAAGCTATGGCTACACCTTC.

The CDR3 spells CASSMTSGRAGGVTDTQYF. As DNA, the CDR3 is TGTGCCAGTAGTATGACCAGCGGGAGGGCCGGGGGAGTTACAGATACGCAGTATTTT. The rearrangement links TRBV19 to TRBJ2-3; 10 bases map to TRBD2. The CDR3 totals 19 residues. Trimming cost V 3 bases and J 3 bases; bases outside gene matches: 15. Germline CDR1 reads LNHDA; CDR2 reads SQIVND (reference sequence).

The chain has TRBV29-1 and TRBJ2-1, with TRBD1 as a possible D gene (7 bases). The CDR3 is made up of 14 amino acids. V was shortened by 6 bases and J by 7 bases, with 19 bases between the two germline ends. The germline gives CDR1 SQVTM, CDR2 ANQGSEA. As DNA, the CDR3 is TGCAGCGTGGCGGGACAGCAGAGGGGAAATGAGCAGTTCTTC. Translating it yields CSVAGQQRGNEQFF.

As DNA, the CDR3 is TGTGCCAGCAGCCTGACGCAGCGTGAAGCTTTCTTT. This encodes CASSLTQREAFF. The gene calls are TRBV11-3 and TRBJ1-1; no clear D. This CDR3 spans 12 amino acids. In germline, CDR1 is SGHNT, CDR2 YENEEA. Trimming removed 5 bases from V and 7 bases from J, with 11 bases in between. Full variable domain (rest looked up from reference TRBV11-3 and TRBJ1-1): EAGVVQSPRYKIIEKKQPVAFWCNPISGHNTLYWYLQNLGQGPELLIRYENEEAVDDSQLPKDRFSAERLKGVDSTLKIQPAELGDSAVYLCASSLTQREAFFGQGTRLTVV.

For the CDR3, the DNA is TGTGCCAGCACTCCAGACTCAGACAGCAAAGCTTTCTTT. Its protein product is CASTPDSDSKAFF. The rearrangement uses TRBV6-5 and TRBJ1-1, with D possibly being TRBD1 (5 bases). Trimming removed 7 bases at V and 9 bases at J, with 18 bases between. CDR3 length: 13 residues. Germline V gene lookup returns CDR1 MNHEY and CDR2 SVGAGI.

V is TRBV7-8 and J is TRBJ2-1; 11 bases are a match to TRBD2. Germline CDR1 reads SGHVS; CDR2 reads FQNEAQ. V shed 8 bases and J 4 bases; nucleotides not matched to a gene: 22. The CDR3 runs 20 residues. The chain's CDR3 is CASLFVAGGPLPFGYNEQFF. Written as DNA, the CDR3 is TGTGCCAGCCTTTTTGTAGCGGGAGGGCCTCTTCCCTTCGGTTACAATGAGCAGTTCTTC. The variable domain in full, with the rest retrieved from reference TRBV7-8 and TRBJ2-1, is GAGVSQSPRYKVAKRGQDVALRCDPISGHVSLFWYQQALGQGPEFLTYFQNEAQLDKSGLPSDRFFAERPEGSVSTLKIQRTQQEDSAVYLCASLFVAGGPLPFGYNEQFFGPGTRLTVL.

This clone was detected only once. CDR3 residues: CSARPEYEQYF. The CDR3 nucleotides read TGCAGTGCTAGGCCGGAGTACGAGCAGTACTTC. V gene TRBV20-1 combines with J gene TRBJ2-7; D unclear. Germline V gene data show CDR1 as DFQATT and CDR2 as SNEGSKA (reference sequence). The CDR3 totals 11 residues. Trimming stripped 3 bases from V and 4 bases from J, with 7 bases between.

The J gene is TRBJ2-7, the V gene TRBV4-1, with TRBD2 identical over 11 bases. CDR3 length: 16 residues. V lost 2 bases and J lost 4; bases outside the gene matches: 7. Germline V lookup: CDR1 MGHRA, CDR2 YSYEKL. Here the CDR3 DNA reads TGCGCCAGCAGCCAAAACAGCGGGACTAGCGGTTACGAGCAGTACTTC. As protein: CASSQNSGTSGYEQYF.

CDR3 nucleotide sequence: TGTGCCATCAGTGAGTCGGGGGGGGCTCTTGGCTACACCTTC. It specifies CAISESGGALGYTF. This chain uses TRBV10-3 with TRBJ1-2; perhaps TRBD1 as D (6 bases). V lost 0 bases and J 7 bases, leaving 12 bases between the germline ends. CDR1 is ENHRY and CDR2 is SYGVKD in the germline V gene. The CDR3 extends over 14 amino acids.

This clone was counted a single time. This sequence joins TRBV7-2 and TRBJ1-2; weak D call: TRBD1 (5 bases). V lost 2 bases, J lost 4 bases, and 14 bases lay in between. CDR1 and CDR2 from the germline V gene are SGHTA and FQGNSA. CDR3 length: 15 residues. CDR3 DNA sequence: TGTGCCAGCAGCTTACCAGGGAGGGGCGGCTATGGCTACACCTTC. It yields the protein CASSLPGRGGYGYTF.

V is TRBV28 and J is TRBJ2-1, with TRBD2 identical over 11 bases. The length of the CDR3 is 16 residues. CDR1 is MDHEN, CDR2 SYDVKM, per germline. V shed 8 bases and J 8 bases; nucleotides not matched to a gene: 14. This CDR3 reads CASRAAGLAVSDEQFF. The CDR3 nucleotides are TGTGCCAGCCGCGCGGCGGGACTAGCGGTTTCGGATGAGCAGTTCTTC.

Here the CDR3 DNA reads TGCGCCAGCAGCTTGCAGACGGACAGAGAAGCTTTCTTT. Its protein is CASSLQTDREAFF. V usage is TRBV5-1 and J usage is TRBJ1-1; possible D gene TRBD1, 6 bases. V was trimmed by 1 base and J by 8 bases, leaving 12 bases between them. The CDR3 extends over 13 amino acids. From germline, CDR1 is SGHRS and CDR2 YFSETQ.

The rearrangement uses TRBV5-4 and TRBJ2-5; 9 nucleotides align to TRBD2. TRBJ2-7 explains the end of the DNA better; the J call may be wrong. There are 14 residues in the CDR3. CDR1 and CDR2 (germline): SGHNT, YYREEE (reference sequence). The CDR3 DNA reads as TGTGCCAGCAGGATAGCGGGGGCCTTCTACGAGCAGTACTTC. It yields the protein CASRIAGAFYEQYF.

The rearrangement links TRBV4-1 to TRBJ2-7; TRBD1 matches at 7 bases. From germline, CDR1 is MGHRA and CDR2 YSYEKL. There are 17 residues in the CDR3. With V trimmed by 4 bases and J by 0 bases, 12 bases remained unmatched. The CDR3 sequence is CASSLTNGRDSSYEQYF. CDR3 sequence (DNA): TGCGCCAGCAGCCTCACCAACGGACGGGACAGCTCCTACGAGCAGTACTTC.

V is TRBV4-3 and J is TRBJ2-1, with 9 bases matching TRBD2. From germline, CDR1 is LGHNA and CDR2 YSLEER. J gave up 5 bases and V 1 base, and 6 bases lay outside the gene matches. The CDR3 length is 16 residues. The chain's CDR3 is CASSQAAGGPNNEQFF. The CDR3 DNA reads as TGCGCCAGCAGCCAAGCTGCGGGAGGGCCGAACAATGAGCAGTTCTTC.

The chain is built from TRBV30 and TRBJ2-1; TRBD1 is a possible D gene (6 bases). Looked up from germline, CDR1 is GTSNPN and CDR2 is SVGIG (reference sequence). V lost 4 bases, J lost 7 bases, and 14 bases lay in between. This CDR3 is 13 amino acids long. CDR3 DNA: TGTGCCTGGAACTCGCGGACAGCGAATGAGCAGTTCTTC. Translated, it gives CAWNSRTANEQFF.

This chain links TRBV19 with TRBJ2-7; TRBD2 might be the D (6 bases). The germline V gene has CDR1 LNHDA and CDR2 SQIVND (reference sequence). The V and J ends lost 7 bases and 5 bases respectively, with 9 bases between them. The CDR3 loop spans 11 amino acids. This chain's CDR3 is CASTWGDEQYF. The CDR3 nucleotides read TGTGCCAGTACTTGGGGGGACGAGCAGTACTTC.

This chain uses TRBV15 with TRBJ2-1, with D possibly TRBD1 on 5 matching bases. Per the germline V gene, CDR1 is LNHNV and CDR2 is YYDKDF (reference sequence). V dropped 0 bases and J dropped 6 bases, with 9 bases sitting between them. The CDR3 extends over 14 amino acids. The CDR3 loop is CATSRDRGGNEQFF. The CDR3 DNA sequence: TGTGCCACCAGCAGAGATAGGGGTGGCAATGAGCAGTTCTTC.

This chain uses TRBV7-2 with TRBJ2-2; 8 bases align to TRBD2. V trimming: 3 bases; J trimming: 6 bases; junction bases outside the gene matches: 15. This CDR3 has 18 residues. Germline V gene sequence: CDR1 SGHTA, CDR2 FQGNSA. CDR3 nucleotide sequence: TGTGCCAGCAGCTTCCCTGGTTGGAGCGGGAGTAGTGCCGGGGAGCTGTTTTTT. It specifies CASSFPGWSGSSAGELFF.

This clone was picked up one time. The chain is built from TRBV5-4 and TRBJ2-4; 7 bases align to TRBD2. The CDR3 sequence is 15 residues long. The junction had 5 bases not matched to a gene; V was cut back by 0 bases and J by 5 bases. Germline-derived CDR1 and CDR2 are SGHNT and YYREEE (reference sequence). DNA for the CDR3: TGTGCCAGCAGCTTGGCCAGCGGGAAACAAAACATTCAGTACTTC. Amino acid sequence: CASSLASGKQNIQYF.

The chain combines TRBV4-3 with TRBJ2-7, with 9 bases that match TRBD1. V was pared by 0 bases and J by 5 bases, with 11 bases of the junction left unmatched. This CDR3 is built from 17 residues. The germline CDR1 and CDR2 sequences are LGHNA and YSLEER. DNA for the CDR3: TGCGCCAGCAGCCAAGAAACATCGACAGGGGGGATCAACGAGCAGTACTTC. Protein product: CASSQETSTGGINEQYF.

The rearrangement joins TRBV9 to TRBJ1-2; TRBD1 is a possible D gene (5 bases). Per the germline V gene, CDR1 is SGDLS and CDR2 is YYNGEE. The length of the CDR3 is 18 residues. V lost 1 base to trimming and J lost 6 bases, with 25 bases between them. The CDR3 loop reads CASSVLQLGGTGGNGYTF. The CDR3 DNA reads TGTGCCAGCAGCGTACTTCAGCTGGGGGGGACCGGAGGGAATGGCTACACCTTC. The variable domain in full, completed from reference TRBV9 and TRBJ1-2, reads DSGVTQTPKHLITATGQRVTLRCSPRSGDLSVYWYQQSLDQGLQFLIQYYNGEERAKGNILERFSAQQFPDLHSELNLSSLELGDSALYFCASSVLQLGGTGGNGYTFGSGTRLTVV.

This sequence joins TRBV6-5 and TRBJ1-2; the match to TRBD1 covers 9 bases. CDR3 size: 14 residues. The germline gives CDR1 MNHEY, CDR2 SVGAGI. J gave up 8 bases and V 6 bases, and 10 bases lay outside the gene matches. In DNA, the CDR3 is TGTGCCAGCAGCCAACCCGGGACAGGGAACGGCTACACCTTC. As protein: CASSQPGTGNGYTF.

The rearrangement uses TRBV19 and TRBJ2-1; 11 nucleotides line up with TRBD2. Germline lookup yields CDR1 LNHDA and CDR2 SQIVND (reference sequence). This CDR3 contains 14 residues. With V trimmed by 4 bases and J by 8 bases, 4 bases remained unmatched. CDR3 amino acids: CASSTSTSGDEQFF. CDR3 coding DNA: TGTGCCAGTAGTACCTCGACTAGCGGGGATGAGCAGTTCTTC.

The CDR3 sequence is CASSFAGGMNTEAFF. CDR3 coding DNA: TGTGCCAGCAGTTTCGCGGGGGGAATGAACACTGAAGCTTTCTTT. The gene calls are TRBV28 and TRBJ1-1, with D maybe TRBD1 (5 bases). The CDR3 runs 15 residues. CDR1 and CDR2 from the germline V gene are MDHEN and SYDVKM. Between the trimmed V and J ends, which lost 3 bases and 0 bases, there was a span of 11 bases.

The chain uses TRBV6-1 and TRBJ2-1, with TRBD2 matching 12 bases. This CDR3 comprises 15 residues. Losses at the gene ends were 8 bases for V and 4 bases for J; bases not matched to a gene: 6. Germline assignment: CDR1 MNHNS and CDR2 SASEGT. The DNA for the CDR3 is TGTGCCAGCGTCGTGGGACTAGCGGGTTACAATGAGCAGTTCTTC. Encoded protein: CASVVGLAGYNEQFF.